One and the same sample provided the 23 T cell receptor beta chains below, sequenced in a study of cytomegalovirus exposure and HLA in healthy donors. PCR involved 60 Vbeta and 13 Jbeta primers. The assay was immunoSEQ multiplex PCR, and TCRdb's table has in-frame clones only and misses some. The data show 100,000 or so clones, roughly 70% seen once. The sequencing sample was made of PBMCs. Receptor source: a man aged 35 to 55 in good health and CMV-seronegative.

There are a few counts of this clone. The sample carries other DNA sequences with the same CDR3. V and J are TRBV9 and TRBJ2-3; TRBD2 aligns across 9 bases. Looked up from germline, CDR1 is SGDLS and CDR2 is YYNGEE. The CDR3 loop spans 14 amino acids. J lost 4 bases, V lost 2 bases, and 2 bases had no gene match. Here the CDR3 reads CASSVVAGADTQYF. As DNA, the CDR3 is TGTGCCAGCAGCGTGGTAGCGGGGGCAGATACGCAGTATTTT. The variable domain in full, with the rest retrieved from reference TRBV9 and TRBJ2-3, is DSGVTQTPKHLITATGQRVTLRCSPRSGDLSVYWYQQSLDQGLQFLIQYYNGEERAKGNILERFSAQQFPDLHSELNLSSLELGDSALYFCASSVVAGADTQYFGPGTRLTVL.

The CDR3 nucleotides are TGTGCCAGCAGGAAGACTAGCGGGAGATCTAGGGATGAGCAGTTCTTC. It encodes CASRKTSGRSRDEQFF. The chain couples TRBV2 to TRBJ2-1; 12 nucleotides line up with TRBD2. CDR1 SNHLY and CDR2 FYNNEI come from the germline V gene. The length of the CDR3 is 16 residues. V lost 6 bases, J lost 8 bases, and 11 bases stayed unmatched.

The chain employs TRBV5-6 and TRBJ1-1; perhaps TRBD1 as D (5 bases). The length of the CDR3 is 13 residues. Germline V CDR1 and CDR2: SGHDT, YYEEEE. The germline V and J ends were trimmed by 4 bases and 1 base, with 8 bases remaining between them. The CDR3, as DNA: TGTGCCAGCAGCCCAACAGGGAACACTGAAGCTTTCTTT. Translated: CASSPTGNTEAFF.

The chain joins TRBV7-2 to TRBJ1-3; maybe TRBD1 (5 bases). V was shortened by 5 bases and J by 5 bases, with 13 bases between the two germline ends. This CDR3 region has 14 residues. Germline assignment: CDR1 SGHTA and CDR2 FQGNSA. The CDR3 is CASSAAGPRNTIYF. The CDR3 region has the DNA TGTGCCAGCAGCGCGGCGGGGCCTCGAAACACCATATATTTT.

This clone came up a few times. The chain has TRBV6-4 and TRBJ1-5; no reliable D call. The germline CDR1 and CDR2 sequences are MRHNA and SNTAGT. Trimming took 3 bases from V and 4 from J, leaving 7 bases between them. The CDR3 spans 13 residues. CDR3 in amino acids: CASSEGRNQPQHF. CDR3 sequence (DNA): TGTGCCAGCAGTGAGGGCCGAAATCAGCCCCAGCATTTT.

This clone turned up a few times. The chain is built from TRBV7-8 and TRBJ2-7; tentative D call: TRBD2 (6 bases). Trimming removed 1 base from V and 2 bases from J, with 12 bases in between. The CDR3 has 15 amino acids. CDR1 is SGHVS, CDR2 FQNEAQ, per germline. CDR3 loop: CASSLGSSVAYEQYF. CDR3 DNA: TGTGCCAGCAGCTTAGGATCTAGCGTCGCCTACGAGCAGTACTTC.

The CDR3: CASSLSGAGYEQYF. DNA for the CDR3: TGTGCCAGCAGTTTATCGGGGGCGGGCTACGAGCAGTACTTC. The J gene is TRBJ2-7, the V gene TRBV27; D perhaps matches TRBD1 (6 bases). The ends were cut back, 0 bases at V and 3 bases at J, with 9 bases in the middle. Germline-derived CDR1 and CDR2 are MNHEY and SMNVEV (reference sequence). The CDR3 runs to 14 residues.

The rearrangement joins TRBV7-6 to TRBJ1-5; D might be TRBD1 (5 bases). There are 14 residues in the CDR3. Trimming pared 3 bases from V and 0 bases from J, leaving 6 bases between. The germline CDR1 and CDR2 sequences are SGHVS and FNYEAQ. The CDR3 loop is CASSLTDSNQPQHF. CDR3 DNA sequence: TGTGCCAGCAGCTTGACAGATAGCAATCAGCCCCAGCATTTT.

The chain carries TRBV9 and TRBJ2-7; 7 nucleotides align to TRBD1. The CDR3 has 14 residues. From germline, CDR1 is SGDLS and CDR2 YYNGEE. The ends lost 5 bases at V and 5 bases at J; junction bases unmatched: 10. CDR3 sequence reads: CASSNRQGPHEQYF. The CDR3 DNA reads TGTGCCAGCAGTAACAGACAGGGTCCGCACGAGCAGTACTTC.

The rearrangement joins TRBV30 to TRBJ2-6; D possibly corresponds to TRBD2 (7 bases). V lost 5 bases, J lost 3 bases, and 20 bases lay in between. CDR3 length equals 17 residues. CDR1 and CDR2 (germline): GTSNPN, SVGIG (reference sequence). The CDR3 region has the DNA TGTGCCTGGGGGAGGGGGGGCGGACACTTTGGGGCCAACGTCCTGACTTTC. Its protein product is CAWGRGGGHFGANVLTF.

This clone was found a few times. The chain links TRBV10-3 to TRBJ2-1; 11 bases map to TRBD2. In germline, CDR1 is ENHRY, CDR2 SYGVKD. The CDR3 consists of 14 residues. Trimming took 10 bases from V and 7 from J; bases not matched to a gene: 9. CDR3 region: CATQLAGELNEQFF. The CDR3 nucleotides read TGTGCCACACAACTAGCGGGAGAATTGAATGAGCAGTTCTTC.

This clone was observed once. The chain employs TRBV11-2 and TRBJ1-5; D ambiguous. Trimming stripped 0 bases from V and 1 base from J, with 4 bases between. Germline values: CDR1 SGHAT, CDR2 FQNNGV. This CDR3 contains 14 residues. The CDR3 here is CASSLEISNQPQHF. The CDR3, as DNA: TGTGCCAGCAGCTTAGAAATAAGCAATCAGCCCCAGCATTTT.

V and J are TRBV29-1 and TRBJ2-5, with 7 bases matching TRBD1. V was pared by 6 bases and J by 5 bases, with 6 bases of the junction left unmatched. Per germline, CDR1 SQVTM and CDR2 ANQGSEA. This CDR3 region has 12 residues. The CDR3 DNA reads as TGCAGCGTGGATGGGACAGCGGAGACCCAGTACTTC. It is translated as CSVDGTAETQYF. Full variable domain (remainder filled in from reference TRBV29-1 and TRBJ2-5): SAVISQKPSRDICQRGTSLTIQCQVDSQVTMMFWYRQQPGQSLTLIATANQGSEATYESGFVIDKFPISRPNLTFSTLTVSNMSPEDSSIYLCSVDGTAETQYFGPGTRLLVL.

The gene calls are TRBV7-2 and TRBJ2-7; possibly TRBD2 for D (5 bases). Germline lookup yields CDR1 SGHTA and CDR2 FQGNSA. The length of the CDR3 is 16 residues. V shed 5 bases and J shed 3 bases, with 20 bases lying between them. Written as DNA, the CDR3 is TGTGCCAGCAGCCACCCGAGGGTAGTACTTGACTACGAGCAGTACTTC. Its translation: CASSHPRVVLDYEQYF.

The genes are TRBV27 and TRBJ2-5; 9 bases map to TRBD2. This CDR3 comprises 14 residues. From germline, CDR1 is MNHEY and CDR2 SMNVEV (reference sequence). V shed 6 bases and J 11 bases; nucleotides not matched to a gene: 13. Here the CDR3 reads CASSQLAGPLEQYF. DNA of the CDR3: TGTGCCAGCAGCCAGCTAGCGGGACCACTGGAGCAGTACTTC.

V gene TRBV7-9 combines with J gene TRBJ1-1; D is possibly TRBD1 (6 bases). Per the germline V gene, CDR1 is SEHNR and CDR2 is FQNEAQ (reference sequence). This CDR3 region has 16 residues. V gave up 5 bases and J gave up 1 base, with 17 bases separating them. This CDR3 is CASSLGGANQNTEAFF. CDR3 bases: TGTGCCAGCAGCCTAGGGGGAGCAAACCAGAACACTGAAGCTTTCTTT.

The genes are TRBV27 and TRBJ2-7; a weak D match, TRBD2 (7 bases). Germline CDR1 and CDR2: MNHEY and SMNVEV (reference sequence). V lost 0 bases and J lost 10, with 10 bases in between. The CDR3 spans 12 residues. CDR3 sequence reads: CASSLSRGPQYF. The DNA for the CDR3 is TGTGCCAGCAGTTTATCGCGGGGGCCCCAGTACTTC.

The rearrangement links TRBV7-9 to TRBJ2-5; 12 bases align to TRBD2. This CDR3 comprises 14 residues. The ends lost 3 bases at V and 4 bases at J; junction bases unmatched: 0. Germline assignment: CDR1 SEHNR and CDR2 FQNEAQ (reference sequence). For the CDR3, the DNA is TGTGCCAGCAGCTTGGGACTAGCGGGAGAGACCCAGTACTTC. Encoded protein: CASSLGLAGETQYF.

The rearrangement links TRBV9 to TRBJ1-4; TRBD1 agrees at 12 bases. Losses at the gene ends were 3 bases for V and 11 bases for J; bases not matched to a gene: 8. The CDR3 has 15 residues. Germline assignment: CDR1 SGDLS and CDR2 YYNGEE. The CDR3 bases are TGTGCCAGCAGCGAGGGCAGGGACAGGGGGCATAAACTGTTTTTT. This translates into CASSEGRDRGHKLFF.

The rearrangement joins TRBV2 to TRBJ2-5; a possible D gene is TRBD2 (6 bases). CDR1 and CDR2 (germline): SNHLY, FYNNEI. The CDR3 covers 14 residues. V was pared by 6 bases and J by 1 base, with 12 bases between. The CDR3 is CASSPSGFQETQYF. Written as DNA, the CDR3 is TGTGCCAGCAGCCCAAGCGGGTTCCAAGAGACCCAGTACTTC.

The chain couples TRBV5-1 to TRBJ2-3; no clear D gene. Trimming took 0 bases from V and 0 from J, leaving 5 bases between them. Looked up from germline, CDR1 is SGHRS and CDR2 is YFSETQ. This CDR3 has 14 residues. CDR3 DNA sequence: TGCGCCAGCAGCTTGGACGGGAGCACAGATACGCAGTATTTT. Translating gives CASSLDGSTDTQYF.

The chain employs TRBV19 and TRBJ2-7, with a possible D match to TRBD2 (6 bases). CDR3 size: 12 residues. Per the germline V gene, CDR1 is LNHDA and CDR2 is SQIVND (reference sequence). V gave up 5 bases and J gave up 3 bases, with 8 bases separating them. CDR3 in amino acids: CASSQGLYEQYF. CDR3 sequence (DNA): TGTGCCAGTAGTCAGGGACTCTACGAGCAGTACTTC. Drawing the rest from reference TRBV19 and TRBJ2-7, the complete variable domain is DGGITQSPKYLFRKEGQNVTLSCEQNLNHDAMYWYRQDPGQGLRLIYYSQIVNDFQKGDIAEGYSVSREKKESFPLTVTSAQKNPTAFYLCASSQGLYEQYFGPGTRLTVT.

This clone showed up just a few times. This rearrangement joins TRBV14 to TRBJ2-3; 7 bases line up with TRBD1. The CDR3 loop spans 14 amino acids. J gave up 3 bases and V 4 bases, and 4 bases lay outside the gene matches. The germline gives CDR1 SGHDN, CDR2 FVKESK. CDR3 in DNA: TGTGCCAGCAGCCCCACAGGGGTGACAGATACGCAGTATTTT. Its protein product is CASSPTGVTDTQYF. Full variable domain (missing parts from reference TRBV14 and TRBJ2-3): EAGVTQFPSHSVIEKGQTVTLRCDPISGHDNLYWYRRVMGKEIKFLLHFVKESKQDESGMPNNRFLAERTGGTYSTLKVQPAELEDSGVYFCASSPTGVTDTQYFGPGTRLTVL.